The clone carrying this T cell receptor beta chain came up a few times. Its antigen is unknown. The germline V gene has CDR1 DFQATT and CDR2 SNEGSKA (reference sequence). The length of the CDR3 is 15 residues. V lost 3 bases, J lost 5 bases, and 9 bases stayed unmatched. These data are taken from a study of CD8 T cells in ankylosing spondylitis. Molecular-barcoded quantitative 5'-RACE produced these TCR beta libraries. TCRdb processed the 5' RACE reads anew with MiXCR; each CDR3 protein has one entry. Of roughly 470,000 distinct CDR3 sequences in the sample, 26% were seen once. Overall study results and limits: Peripheral blood held disease-linked clones only at relatively low frequency, and these were CD8+. Among TCR beta sequences, a motif of roughly 8 highly homologous variants appeared characteristic of ankylosing spondylitis blood.

The gene calls are TRBV20-1 and TRBJ2-2; 7 bases line up with TRBD2. The sample was blood, either unsorted or a sorted T cell fraction (not recorded which). This TCR was recovered from a male donor with ankylosing spondylitis. CDR3 sequence reads: CSASEAGVWTGELFF. The CDR3, as DNA: TGCAGTGCTAGTGAGGCGGGAGTTTGGACCGGGGAGCTGTTTTTT.